This TCR beta chain was observed in a study of shared clonotypes between healthy human individuals. Assay used: immunoSEQ multiplex PCR; TCRdb lists only in-frame clones, some missing. The sample contains hundreds of thousands of clones, around 96% of which appear only once. Naive CD8 cells were CD45RO-negative, positively selected for CCR7, excluding terminally differentiated effector memory CD45RA+ cells. The V gene's germline CDR1 is SGDLS and CDR2 YYNGEE. CDR3 length equals 15 residues. V lost 0 bases to trimming and J lost 3 bases; unmatched junction nucleotides: 5. This TCR was recovered from a woman in her twenties or thirties in good health. The rearrangement links TRBV9 to TRBJ2-7; the match to TRBD2 covers 8 bases. The sequenced material came from naive CD8+ T cells sorted from blood. The CDR3 here is CASSVGAGVIYEQYF. As DNA, the CDR3 is TGTGCCAGCAGCGTAGGAGCGGGAGTAATCTACGAGCAGTACTTC.